This TCR beta chain comes out of a study of CD8+ T cells in alopecia areata. Study background: Oral tofacitinib, 5 to 10 mg twice daily, was given in an open-label trial.

Findings and caveats of the study: The study found higher clonality in lesional than normal scalp, especially in alopecia totalis/universalis.

The CDR3 is 12 amino acids. Germline V gene sequence: CDR1 SQVTM, CDR2 ANQGSEA. Treatment given: oral pan-JAK inhibitor, 5-10 mg twice daily. RNA, once extracted, was reverse transcribed into cDNA for use as the sequencing template. Clones were sequenced by immunoSEQ multiplex PCR, and TCRdb holds only the in-frame ones, with some missing. The data hold more than 140,000 clones, with around 83% observed a single time. As regards this clone: Its antigen is not known.

The V gene is TRBV29-1, the J gene TRBJ2-3; a possible D gene is TRBD1 (6 bases). This receptor was identified in a human donor with alopecia areata. Sequenced here: CD8+ T cells sorted from blood, sampled at week 4, from a patient treated with tofacitinib. Written as DNA, the CDR3 is TGCAGTACCGGACAGTTCACAGATACGCAGTATTTT. Translating it yields CSTGQFTDTQYF.